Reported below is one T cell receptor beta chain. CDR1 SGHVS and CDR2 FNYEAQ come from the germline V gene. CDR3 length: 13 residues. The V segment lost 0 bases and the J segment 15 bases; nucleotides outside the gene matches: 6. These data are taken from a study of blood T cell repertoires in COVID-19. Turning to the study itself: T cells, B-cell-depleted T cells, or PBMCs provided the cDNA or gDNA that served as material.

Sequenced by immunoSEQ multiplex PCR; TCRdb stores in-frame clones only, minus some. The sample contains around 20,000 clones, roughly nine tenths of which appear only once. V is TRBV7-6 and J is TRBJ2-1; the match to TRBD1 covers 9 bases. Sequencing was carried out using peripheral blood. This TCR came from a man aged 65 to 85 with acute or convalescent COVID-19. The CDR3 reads CASSLAWDRVGFF. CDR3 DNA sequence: TGTGCCAGCAGCTTAGCCTGGGACAGGGTAGGGTTCTTC.